This T cell receptor (beta chain) was sequenced for a study of T cell clonality in common variable immunodeficiency. General study findings and limits: Shared TCRbeta clones were fewer between CVID subjects than controls. In common variable immunodeficiency, TCR beta chains reportedly carried fewer deletions and N-nucleotide insertions.

The CDR3 runs to 16 residues. Germline CDR1 is KGHSH and CDR2 is LQKENI. V was clipped by 6 bases and J by 3 bases; unmatched bases: 11. This clone has only a few counts. Its antigen is still unknown. Coverage ceases 3 residues before the CDR3 finishes, and the germline J gene fills in the end. The protocol was immunoSEQ multiplex PCR, while the TCRdb copy is restricted to in-frame clones and leaves out a portion. The profile covers tens of thousands of clones, none occurring a single time. The chain employs TRBV18 and TRBJ2-7; 10 nucleotides match TRBD2. The TCR comes from a person aged 18-70 years in good health. The sequenced sample consisted of peripheral blood mononuclear cells. The part of the CDR3 DNA that was read is TGTGCCAGCTCCCCGGCTAGCGGGAGTGAGGGCTACGAG. Encoded protein: CASSPASGSEGYE. From start to end, the CDR3 is CASSPASGSEGYEQYF. Supplemented by reference TRBV18 and TRBJ2-7, the full variable domain reads NAGVMQNPRHLVRRRGQEARLRCSPMKGHSHVYWYRQLPEEGLKFMVYLQKENIIDESGMPKERFSAEFPKEGPSILRIQQVVRGDSAAYFCASSPASGSEGYEQYFGPGTRLTVT.